What follows describes a single T cell receptor (beta chain). The antigen is not known. CDR3 length: 14 residues. Germline lookup yields CDR1 SGHTA and CDR2 FQGNSA. The ends lost 2 bases at V and 7 bases at J; junction bases unmatched: 1. The record originates from a study of OX40 agonist ivuxolimab in advanced cancers. Study context: It was ivuxolimab, an agonistic anti-OX40 (CD134) antibody, that patients were treated with. Findings of the study overall: Partial responders at 0.1-3.0 mg/kg showed near-lowest clonal expansion. Dose levels from 0.1 to 3.0 mg/kg saw CD4+ and CD8+ blood T cells expand clonally by week 6.

Produced via immunoSEQ multiplex PCR; TCRdb's table is partial and in-frame only. Counted here are some 55,000 clones, more than 85% occurring once; the ten biggest clones make up roughly 12%. Patients had blood sampled at baseline and again on cycle 4 day 1 and cycle 7 day 1. The chain links TRBV7-2 to TRBJ2-1; TRBD2 matches 11 bases. The sequencing here drew on CD4+ or CD8+ T cells sorted from blood, taken in a trial of the OX40 agonist ivuxolimab. The TCR comes from an adult with an advanced solid tumor such as melanoma, head and neck, liver or kidney cancer. The CDR3 coding sequence is TGTGCCAGCAGCTTAACTAGCGGGGGTAATGAGCAGTTCTTC. It codes for CASSLTSGGNEQFF.